This T cell receptor (beta chain) was found in a study of Ad26.COV2.S vaccination and SARS-CoV-2 variants. Clones were sequenced by immunoSEQ multiplex PCR, and TCRdb holds only the in-frame ones, with some missing. Here the sample spans around 340,000 clones, roughly nine tenths being singletons. This CDR3 region has 16 residues. From germline, CDR1 is SEHNR and CDR2 FQNEAQ (reference sequence). With V trimmed by 5 bases and J by 8 bases, 11 bases remained unmatched. Described treatment: roughly 19 received Ad26.COV2.S at low or high dose, single or two shots; 5 received placebo; per-sample allocation not given. Collection of the samples took place on day 63 after the first injection of vaccine or placebo. Within Boston, the person who donated was an adult of 18-55 years.

Sequencing was performed on peripheral blood, taken in a trial of Ad26.COV2.S vaccine versus placebo. The source of this sequence is a person between 18 and 65 years old who received the Ad26.COV2.S COVID-19 vaccine or a placebo. This chain links TRBV7-9 with TRBJ2-2; TRBD1 agrees at 10 bases. The CDR3 sequence is CASSPHRTGGGGELFF. The CDR3 DNA is TGTGCCAGCAGCCCCCACCGGACAGGGGGGGGTGGGGAGCTGTTTTTT.